This T cell receptor beta chain was found in a study of blood T cell repertoires in COVID-19. Some clones are missing from TCRdb's copy, which holds only in-frame ones; the method was immunoSEQ multiplex PCR. The data show approximately 440,000 clones, roughly 88% seen once. This CDR3 has 14 amino acids. The ends lost 1 base at V and 6 bases at J; junction bases unmatched: 1. CDR1 is SGHRS, CDR2 YFSETQ, per germline. This TCR came from a man in his late teens or twenties who had recovered from COVID-19. The V and J genes are TRBV5-1 and TRBJ1-4; 9 bases map to TRBD1. Sequences were obtained from PBMCs or T cells enriched from blood (not recorded which). CDR3 residues: CASSLRTGDEKLFF. The CDR3 DNA reads TGCGCCAGCAGCTTGAGGACAGGGGATGAAAAACTGTTTTTT.